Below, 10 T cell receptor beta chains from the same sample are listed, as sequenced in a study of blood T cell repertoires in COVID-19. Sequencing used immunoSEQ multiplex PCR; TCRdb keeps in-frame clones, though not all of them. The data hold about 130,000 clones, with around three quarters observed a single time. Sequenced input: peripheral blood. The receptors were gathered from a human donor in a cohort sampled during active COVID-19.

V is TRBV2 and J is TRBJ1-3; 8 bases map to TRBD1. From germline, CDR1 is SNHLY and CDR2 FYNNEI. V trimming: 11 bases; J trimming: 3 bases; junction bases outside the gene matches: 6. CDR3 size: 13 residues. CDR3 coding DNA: TGTGCCGATCAGGGGGCAGGTGGAAACACCATATATTTT. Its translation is CADQGAGGNTIYF. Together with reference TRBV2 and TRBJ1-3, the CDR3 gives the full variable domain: EPEVTQTPSHQVTQMGQEVILRCVPISNHLYFYWYRQILGQKVEFLVSFYNNEISEKSEIFDDQFSVERPDGSNFTLKIRSTKLEDSAMYFCADQGAGGNTIYFGEGSWLTVV.

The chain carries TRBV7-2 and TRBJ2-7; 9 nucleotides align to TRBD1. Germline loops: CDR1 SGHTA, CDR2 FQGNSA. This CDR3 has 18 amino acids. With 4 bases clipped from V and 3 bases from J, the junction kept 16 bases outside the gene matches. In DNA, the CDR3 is TGTGCCAGCAGCTCCCCCCGTTCCGTACAGGGGGCGAACTACGAGCAGTACTTC. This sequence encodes CASSSPRSVQGANYEQYF.

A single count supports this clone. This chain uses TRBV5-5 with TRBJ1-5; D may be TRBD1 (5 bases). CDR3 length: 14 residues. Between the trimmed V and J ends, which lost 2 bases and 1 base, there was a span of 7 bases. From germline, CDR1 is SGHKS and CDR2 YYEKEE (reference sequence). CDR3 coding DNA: TGTGCCAGCAGCTTTGGGGGGAGCAATCAGCCCCAGCATTTT. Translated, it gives CASSFGGSNQPQHF.

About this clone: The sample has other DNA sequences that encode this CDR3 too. CDR3 sequence (DNA): TGTGCCAGCAGCCCTCGACAGGGGAACACTGAAGCTTTCTTT. Translation: CASSPRQGNTEAFF. V usage is TRBV9 and J usage is TRBJ1-1; 7 positions match TRBD1. V gave up 4 bases and J gave up 1 base; unmatched junction bases: 4. CDR3 length: 14 residues. Germline lookup yields CDR1 SGDLS and CDR2 YYNGEE.

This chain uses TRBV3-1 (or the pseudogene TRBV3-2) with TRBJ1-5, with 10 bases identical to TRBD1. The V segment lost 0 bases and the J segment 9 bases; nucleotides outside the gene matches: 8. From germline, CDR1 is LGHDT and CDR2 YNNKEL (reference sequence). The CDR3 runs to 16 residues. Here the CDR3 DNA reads TGTGCCAGCAGCCAAGATCTTGGGACAGGGGAGATGCCCCAGCATTTT. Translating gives CASSQDLGTGEMPQHF.

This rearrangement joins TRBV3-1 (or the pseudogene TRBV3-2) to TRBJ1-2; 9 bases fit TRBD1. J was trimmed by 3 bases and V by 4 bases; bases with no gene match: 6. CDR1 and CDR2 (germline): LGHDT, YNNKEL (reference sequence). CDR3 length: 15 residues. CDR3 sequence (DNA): TGTGCCAGCAGCCCCCGGGACAGGGTACACTATGGCTACACCTTC. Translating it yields CASSPRDRVHYGYTF.

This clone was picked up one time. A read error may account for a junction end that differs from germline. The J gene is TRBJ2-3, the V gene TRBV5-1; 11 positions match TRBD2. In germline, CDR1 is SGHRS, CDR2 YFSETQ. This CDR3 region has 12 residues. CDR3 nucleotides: TGCGCCAGCAGCTTTAGCGGGGGGGCTGCCAGCTTT. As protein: CASSFSGGAASF.

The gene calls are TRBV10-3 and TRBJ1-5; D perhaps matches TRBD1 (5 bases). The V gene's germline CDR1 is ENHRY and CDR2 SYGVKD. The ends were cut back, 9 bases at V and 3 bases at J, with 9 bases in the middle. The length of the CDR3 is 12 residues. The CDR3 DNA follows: TGTGCCATTTCCAGGGACAATCAGCCCCAGCATTTT. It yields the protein CAISRDNQPQHF.

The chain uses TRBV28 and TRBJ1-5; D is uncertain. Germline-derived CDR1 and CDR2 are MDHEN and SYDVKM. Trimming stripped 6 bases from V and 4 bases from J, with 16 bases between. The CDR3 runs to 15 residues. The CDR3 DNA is TGTGCCAGCAGGCCGGGCCTAGGGAGAAATCAGCCCCAGCATTTT. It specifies CASRPGLGRNQPQHF.

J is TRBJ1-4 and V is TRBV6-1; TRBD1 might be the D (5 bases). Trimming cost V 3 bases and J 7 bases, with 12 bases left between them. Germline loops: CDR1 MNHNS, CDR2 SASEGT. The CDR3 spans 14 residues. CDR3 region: CASSEGRVTEKLFF. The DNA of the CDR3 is TGTGCCAGCAGTGAGGGCAGGGTGACTGAAAAACTGTTTTTT.